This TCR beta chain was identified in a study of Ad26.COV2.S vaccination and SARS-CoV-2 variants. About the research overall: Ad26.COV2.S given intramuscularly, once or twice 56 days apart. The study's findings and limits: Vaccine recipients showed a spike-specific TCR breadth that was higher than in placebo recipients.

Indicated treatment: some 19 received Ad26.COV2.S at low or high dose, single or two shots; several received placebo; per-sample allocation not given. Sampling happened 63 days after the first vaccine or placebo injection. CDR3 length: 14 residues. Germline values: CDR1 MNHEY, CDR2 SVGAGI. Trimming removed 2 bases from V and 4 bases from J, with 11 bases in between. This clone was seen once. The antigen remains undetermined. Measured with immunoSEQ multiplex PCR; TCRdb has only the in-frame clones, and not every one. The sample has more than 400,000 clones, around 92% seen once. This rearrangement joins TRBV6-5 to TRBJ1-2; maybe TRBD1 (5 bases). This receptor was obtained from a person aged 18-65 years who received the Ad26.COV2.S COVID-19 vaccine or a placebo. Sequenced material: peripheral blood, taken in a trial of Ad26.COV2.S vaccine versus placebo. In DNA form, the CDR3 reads TGTGCCAGCAGTTACGGGACGAGGGGCTATGGCTACACCTTC. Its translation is CASSYGTRGYGYTF.